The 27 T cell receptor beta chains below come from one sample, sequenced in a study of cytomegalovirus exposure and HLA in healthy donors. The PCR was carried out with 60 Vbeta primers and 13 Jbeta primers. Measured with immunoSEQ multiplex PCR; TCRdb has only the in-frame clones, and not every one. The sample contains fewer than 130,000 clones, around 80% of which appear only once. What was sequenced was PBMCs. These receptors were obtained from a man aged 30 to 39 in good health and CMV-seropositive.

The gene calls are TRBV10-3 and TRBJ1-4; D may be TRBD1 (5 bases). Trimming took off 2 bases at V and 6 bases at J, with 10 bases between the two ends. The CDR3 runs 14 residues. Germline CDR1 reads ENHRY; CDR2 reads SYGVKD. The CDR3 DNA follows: TGTGCCATCAGTGAGGGAGTCAGGGATGAAAAACTGTTTTTT. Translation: CAISEGVRDEKLFF.

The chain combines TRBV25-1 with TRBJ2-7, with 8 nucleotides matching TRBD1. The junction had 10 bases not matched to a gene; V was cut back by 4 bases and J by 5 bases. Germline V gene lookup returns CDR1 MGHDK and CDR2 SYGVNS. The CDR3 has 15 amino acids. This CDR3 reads CASSGRDRHFHEQYF. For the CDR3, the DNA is TGTGCCAGCAGTGGCCGGGACAGGCACTTTCACGAGCAGTACTTC.

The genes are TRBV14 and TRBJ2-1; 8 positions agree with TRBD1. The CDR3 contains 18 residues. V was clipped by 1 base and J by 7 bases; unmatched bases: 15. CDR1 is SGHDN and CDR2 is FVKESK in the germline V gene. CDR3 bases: TGTGCCAGCAGCCAAGTCAGAATCCGGACAGGGACCTGGAATGAGCAGTTCTTC. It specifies CASSQVRIRTGTWNEQFF.

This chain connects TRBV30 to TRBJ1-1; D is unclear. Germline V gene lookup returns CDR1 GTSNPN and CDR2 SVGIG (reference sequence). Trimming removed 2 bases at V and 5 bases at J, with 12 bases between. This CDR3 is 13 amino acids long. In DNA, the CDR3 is TGTGCCTGGAGTCTACCTCGGCGGACTGAAGCTTTCTTT. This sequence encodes CAWSLPRRTEAFF.

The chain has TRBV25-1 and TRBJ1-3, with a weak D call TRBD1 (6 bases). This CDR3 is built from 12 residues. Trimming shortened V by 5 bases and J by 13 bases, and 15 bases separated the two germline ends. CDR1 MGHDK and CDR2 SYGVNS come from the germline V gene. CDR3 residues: CASSSWGGAIYF. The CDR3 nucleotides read TGTGCCAGCAGTTCTTGGGGGGGGGCAATATATTTT.

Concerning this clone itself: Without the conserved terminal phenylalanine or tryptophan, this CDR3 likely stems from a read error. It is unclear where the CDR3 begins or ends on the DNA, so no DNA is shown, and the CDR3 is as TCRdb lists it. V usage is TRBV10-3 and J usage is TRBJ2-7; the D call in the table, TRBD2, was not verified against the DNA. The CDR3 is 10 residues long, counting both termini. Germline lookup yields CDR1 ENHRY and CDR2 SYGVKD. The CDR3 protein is CAISRWGGRI.

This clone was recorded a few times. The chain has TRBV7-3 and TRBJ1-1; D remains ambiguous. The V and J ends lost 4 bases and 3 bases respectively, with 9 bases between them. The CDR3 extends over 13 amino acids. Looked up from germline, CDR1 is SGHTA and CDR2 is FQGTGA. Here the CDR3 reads CASSSDGDTEAFF. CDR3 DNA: TGTGCCAGCAGCTCCGACGGAGACACTGAAGCTTTCTTT.

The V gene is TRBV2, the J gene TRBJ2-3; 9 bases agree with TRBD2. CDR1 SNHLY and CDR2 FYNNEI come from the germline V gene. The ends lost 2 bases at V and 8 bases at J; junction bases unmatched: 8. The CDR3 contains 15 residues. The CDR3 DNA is TGTGCCAGCAGTGAAATCGGCGGGGGGGGTGGTACGCAGTATTTT. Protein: CASSEIGGGGGTQYF.

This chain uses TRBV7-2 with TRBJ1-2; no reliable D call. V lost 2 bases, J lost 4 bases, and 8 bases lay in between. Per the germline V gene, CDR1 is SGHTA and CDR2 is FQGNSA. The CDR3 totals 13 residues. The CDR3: CASSLQRGYGYTF. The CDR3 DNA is TGTGCCAGCAGCTTACAAAGAGGCTATGGCTACACCTTC.

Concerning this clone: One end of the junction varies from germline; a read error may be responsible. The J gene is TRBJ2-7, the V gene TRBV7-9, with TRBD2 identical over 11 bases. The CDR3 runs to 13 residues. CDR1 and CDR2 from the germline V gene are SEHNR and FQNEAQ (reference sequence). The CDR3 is CSSSLAGGLEQYF. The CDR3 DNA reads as TGTTCCAGCAGCTTAGCGGGGGGGCTCGAGCAGTACTTC. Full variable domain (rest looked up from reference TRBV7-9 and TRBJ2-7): DTGVSQNPRHKITKRGQNVTFRCDPISEHNRLYWYRQTLGQGPEFLTYFQNEAQLEKSRLLSDRFSAERPKGSFSTLEIQRTEQGDSAMYLCSSSLAGGLEQYFGPGTRLTVT.

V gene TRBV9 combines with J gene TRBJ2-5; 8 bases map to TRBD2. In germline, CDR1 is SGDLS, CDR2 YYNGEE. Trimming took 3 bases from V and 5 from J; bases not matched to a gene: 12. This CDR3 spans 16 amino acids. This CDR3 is CASSEKRGLPSETQYF. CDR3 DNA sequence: TGTGCCAGCAGCGAGAAGCGGGGGCTCCCCTCGGAGACCCAGTACTTC. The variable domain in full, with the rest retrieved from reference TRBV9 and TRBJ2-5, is DSGVTQTPKHLITATGQRVTLRCSPRSGDLSVYWYQQSLDQGLQFLIQYYNGEERAKGNILERFSAQQFPDLHSELNLSSLELGDSALYFCASSEKRGLPSETQYFGPGTRLLVL.

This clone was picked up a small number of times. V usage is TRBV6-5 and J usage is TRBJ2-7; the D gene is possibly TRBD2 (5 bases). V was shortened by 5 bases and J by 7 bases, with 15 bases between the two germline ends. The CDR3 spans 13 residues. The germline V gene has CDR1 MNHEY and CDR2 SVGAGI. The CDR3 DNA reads TGTGCCAGCAGTGTGCCGGGGTGGCGGGAGCAGTACTTC. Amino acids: CASSVPGWREQYF.

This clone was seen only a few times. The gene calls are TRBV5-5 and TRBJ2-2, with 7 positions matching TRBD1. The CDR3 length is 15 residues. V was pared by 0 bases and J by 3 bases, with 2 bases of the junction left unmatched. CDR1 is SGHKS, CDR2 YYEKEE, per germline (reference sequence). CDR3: CASSLDRGYTGELFF. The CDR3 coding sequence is TGTGCCAGCAGCTTGGACAGGGGTTACACCGGGGAGCTGTTTTTT.

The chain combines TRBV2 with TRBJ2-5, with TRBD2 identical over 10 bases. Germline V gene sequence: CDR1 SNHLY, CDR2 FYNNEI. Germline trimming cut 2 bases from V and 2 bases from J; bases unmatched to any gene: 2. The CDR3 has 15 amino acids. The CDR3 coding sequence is TGTGCCAGCAGTGAACTAGCGGGGGTGCAAGAGACCCAGTACTTC. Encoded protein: CASSELAGVQETQYF. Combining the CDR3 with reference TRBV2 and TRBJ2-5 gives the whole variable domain EPEVTQTPSHQVTQMGQEVILRCVPISNHLYFYWYRQILGQKVEFLVSFYNNEISEKSEIFDDQFSVERPDGSNFTLKIRSTKLEDSAMYFCASSELAGVQETQYFGPGTRLLVL.

The CDR3 sequence is CASSLAGDGYTF. DNA for the CDR3: TGCGCCAGCAGCTTGGCGGGGGATGGCTACACCTTC. The chain carries TRBV5-1 and TRBJ1-2; perhaps TRBD1 as D (5 bases). This CDR3 contains 12 residues. V gave up 0 bases and J gave up 6 bases, with 6 bases separating them. Germline V gene lookup returns CDR1 SGHRS and CDR2 YFSETQ.

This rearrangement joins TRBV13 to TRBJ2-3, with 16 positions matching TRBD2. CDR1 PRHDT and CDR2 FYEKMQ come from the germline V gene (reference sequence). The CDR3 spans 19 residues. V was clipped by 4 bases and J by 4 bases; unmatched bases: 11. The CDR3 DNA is TGTGCCAGCAGCTCCGGGACTAGCGGGGGGGTCTCCACCCCAGATACGCAGTATTTT. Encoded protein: CASSSGTSGGVSTPDTQYF.

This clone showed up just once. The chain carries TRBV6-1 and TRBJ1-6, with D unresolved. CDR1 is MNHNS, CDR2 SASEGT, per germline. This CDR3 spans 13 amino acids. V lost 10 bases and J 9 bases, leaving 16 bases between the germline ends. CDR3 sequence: CATSTRGTSPLHF. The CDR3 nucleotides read TGTGCCACATCGACACGGGGAACTTCACCCCTCCACTTT.

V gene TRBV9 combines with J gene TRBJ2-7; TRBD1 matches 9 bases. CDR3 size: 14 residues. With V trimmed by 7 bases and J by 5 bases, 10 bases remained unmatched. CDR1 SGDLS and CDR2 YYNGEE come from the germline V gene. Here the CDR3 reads CASSEGTGLNEQYF. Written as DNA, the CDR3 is TGTGCCAGCTCGGAGGGGACAGGGTTGAACGAGCAGTACTTC.

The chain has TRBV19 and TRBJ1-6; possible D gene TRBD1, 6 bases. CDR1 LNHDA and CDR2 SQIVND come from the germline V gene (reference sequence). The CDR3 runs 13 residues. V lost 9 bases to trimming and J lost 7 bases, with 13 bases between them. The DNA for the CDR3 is TGTGCCAGCCGGGACACGAGAAATTCACCCCTCCACTTT. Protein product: CASRDTRNSPLHF.

The CDR3 DNA follows: TGTGCCAGCAGTGAAGCGCGGACAGGGGGCAATCAGCCCCAGCATTTT. It yields the protein CASSEARTGGNQPQHF. The V gene is TRBV2, the J gene TRBJ1-5; 9 nucleotides align to TRBD1. CDR1 and CDR2 from the germline V gene are SNHLY and FYNNEI. J lost 2 bases, V lost 0 bases, and 2 bases had no gene match. This CDR3 is 16 amino acids long.

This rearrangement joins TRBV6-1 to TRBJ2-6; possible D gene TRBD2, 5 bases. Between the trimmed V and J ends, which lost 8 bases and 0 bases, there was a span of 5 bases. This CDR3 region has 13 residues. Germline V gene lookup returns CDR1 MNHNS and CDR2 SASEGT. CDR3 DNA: TGTGCCAGCGGGAGCTCTGGGGCCAACGTCCTGACTTTC. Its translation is CASGSSGANVLTF.

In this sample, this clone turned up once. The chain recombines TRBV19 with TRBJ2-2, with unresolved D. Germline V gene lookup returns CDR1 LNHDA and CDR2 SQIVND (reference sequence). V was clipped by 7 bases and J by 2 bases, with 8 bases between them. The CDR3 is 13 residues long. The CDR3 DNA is TGTGCCAGTATGGCATTTAACACCGGGGAGCTGTTTTTT. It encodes CASMAFNTGELFF.

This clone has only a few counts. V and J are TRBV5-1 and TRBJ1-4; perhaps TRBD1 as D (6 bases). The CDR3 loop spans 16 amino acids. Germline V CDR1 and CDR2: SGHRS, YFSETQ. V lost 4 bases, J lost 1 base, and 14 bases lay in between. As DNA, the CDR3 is TGCGCCAGCAGCAAGGAGGGGGGGCGAACTAATGAAAAACTGTTTTTT. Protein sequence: CASSKEGGRTNEKLFF.

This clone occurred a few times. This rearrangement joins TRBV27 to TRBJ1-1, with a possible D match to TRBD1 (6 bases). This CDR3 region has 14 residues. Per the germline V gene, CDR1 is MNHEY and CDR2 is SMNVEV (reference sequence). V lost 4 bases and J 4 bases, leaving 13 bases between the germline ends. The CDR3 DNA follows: TGTGCCAGCAGTTCCCCAGGGGCAGCCACTGAAGCTTTCTTT. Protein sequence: CASSSPGAATEAFF.

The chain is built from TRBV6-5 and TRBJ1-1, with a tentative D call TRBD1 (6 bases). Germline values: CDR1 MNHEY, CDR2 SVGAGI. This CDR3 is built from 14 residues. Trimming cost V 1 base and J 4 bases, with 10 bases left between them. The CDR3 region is CASSYLARGTEAFF. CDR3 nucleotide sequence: TGTGCCAGCAGTTACTTGGCCAGGGGCACTGAAGCTTTCTTT.

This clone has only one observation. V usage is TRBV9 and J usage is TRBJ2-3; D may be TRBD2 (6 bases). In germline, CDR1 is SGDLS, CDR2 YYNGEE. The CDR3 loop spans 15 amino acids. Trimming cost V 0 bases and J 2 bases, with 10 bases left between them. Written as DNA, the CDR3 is TGTGCCAGCAGCGTAGAGGGCGGGAACACAGATACGCAGTATTTT. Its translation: CASSVEGGNTDTQYF.

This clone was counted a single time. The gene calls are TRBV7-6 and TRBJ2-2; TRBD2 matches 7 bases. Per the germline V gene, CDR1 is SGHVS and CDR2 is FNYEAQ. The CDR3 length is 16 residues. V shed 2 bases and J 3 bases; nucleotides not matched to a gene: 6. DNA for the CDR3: TGTGCCAGCAGCTTAAATCGGGGGGAAGACACCGGGGAGCTGTTTTTT. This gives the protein CASSLNRGEDTGELFF.